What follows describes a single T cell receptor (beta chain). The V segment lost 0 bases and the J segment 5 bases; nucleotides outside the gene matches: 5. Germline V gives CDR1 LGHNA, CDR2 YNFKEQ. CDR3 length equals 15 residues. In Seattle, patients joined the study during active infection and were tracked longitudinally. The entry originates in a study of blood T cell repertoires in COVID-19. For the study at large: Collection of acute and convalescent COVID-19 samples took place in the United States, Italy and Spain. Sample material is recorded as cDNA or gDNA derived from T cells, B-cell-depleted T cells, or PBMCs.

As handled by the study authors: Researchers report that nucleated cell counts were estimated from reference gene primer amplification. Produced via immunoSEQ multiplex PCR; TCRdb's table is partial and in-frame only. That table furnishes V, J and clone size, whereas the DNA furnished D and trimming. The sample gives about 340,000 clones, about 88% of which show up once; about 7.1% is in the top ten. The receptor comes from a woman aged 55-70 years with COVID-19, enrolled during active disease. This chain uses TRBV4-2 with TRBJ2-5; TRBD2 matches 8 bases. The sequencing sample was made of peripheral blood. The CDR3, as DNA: TGTGCCAGCAGCCAAGATCTCCCGGGGGGGGAGACCCAGTACTTC. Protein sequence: CASSQDLPGGETQYF.